This is a list of T cell receptor beta chains from one sample in a study of CD8+CD57+ T cells in acquired aplastic anemia. TCRdb itself ran the reads through MiXCR, one entry per CDR3 protein. The sample has under 500,000 distinct CDR3 sequences, approximately 33% seen once; the top ten hold 0.8% to 0.85%. The sample consisted of sorted CD4+, CD8+, or CD8+CD57+ T cells (not recorded which) from PBMCs. All receptors derive from a human donor with aplastic anemia. The CDR3 runs from the conserved cysteine through the conserved F or W. D genes are given only for firm matches. Only part of the rows carry a size: once, few, many, or a class if the clone is expanded.

D	V	size	J	DNA	CDR3
NA	TRBV11-2	NA	TRBJ1-2	TGTGCCAGCAGCTTGAGGCCCTCTAACTATGGCTACACCTTC	CASSLRPSNYGYTF
NA	TRBV29-1	once	TRBJ1-1	TGCAGCGTTGTTTTCGGGAACACTGAAGCTTTCTTT	CSVVFGNTEAFF
NA	TRBV2	NA	TRBJ1-2	TGTGCCAGCAGCAGGGGCGGCTACACCTTC	CASSRGGYTF
TRBD2	TRBV7-6	many	TRBJ2-2	TGTGCCAGCAGCCGGTCCGGGACTAGTATCGGGGAGCTGTTTTTT	CASSRSGTSIGELFF
TRBD2	TRBV9	NA	TRBJ2-7	TGTGCCAGCAGCCCCCTAGCATTTACAGCGGGAGCCGCCTACGAGCAGTACTTC	CASSPLAFTAGAAYEQYF
NA	TRBV7-3	many	TRBJ2-3	TGTGCCAGCAGCTTAGTAACGGGAGATACGCAGTATTTT	CASSLVTGDTQYF
NA	TRBV20-1	few	TRBJ2-4	TGCAGTGCTAGTTTGGGGCCCAAAAACATTCAGTACTTC	CSASLGPKNIQYF
TRBD1	TRBV19	few	TRBJ1-2	TGTGCCAGCAGCTTGAGGGGACAGCTCAATGGCTACACCTTC	CASSLRGQLNGYTF
NA	TRBV2	many	TRBJ2-1	TGTGCCAGCAGTCAGAACAGGGACCTCCATTCCTTC	CASSQNRDLHSF
NA	TRBV24-1	many	TRBJ2-3	TGTGCCACCAGTGGTTCGGGGATAGGAGCACAAGATACGCAGTATTTT	CATSGSGIGAQDTQYF
NA	TRBV7-9	NA	TRBJ1-1	TGTGCCAGCAGCCCGGACGCAACTTCACAGGGCGGAGCTTTCTTT	CASSPDATSQGGAFF
NA	TRBV12-3/TRBV12-4	NA	TRBJ1-1	TGTGCCAGCAGTTTCCCCCAGAACACTGAAGCTTTCTTT	CASSFPQNTEAFF
TRBD1	TRBV7-2	NA	TRBJ1-2	TGTGCCAGCAGTTTAGGGTGGCAGGGGGCGTTTGGCTACACCTTC	CASSLGWQGAFGYTF
NA	TRBV10-3	once	TRBJ1-6	TGTGCCATCAGTGACTCGTTGGCGTTCGGGAAGAAATCACCCCTCCACTTT	CAISDSLAFGKKSPLHF
TRBD1	TRBV9	NA	TRBJ1-6	TGTGCCAGCAGCGTGGCCGGGACAGGGGGTTCACCCCTCCACTTT	CASSVAGTGGSPLHF
NA	TRBV20-1	NA	TRBJ2-7	TGCAGTCAGACAGGTATTTGGGAGCAGTACTTC	CSQTGIWEQYF
NA	TRBV12-3/TRBV12-4	NA	TRBJ1-1	TGTGCCAGCAGTTTAACTCAGACAGGAGCTGAAGCTTTCTTT	CASSLTQTGAEAFF
TRBD1	TRBV19	NA	TRBJ1-2	TGTGCCAGTAGTACCCCAGGGACAGTAGCTAGGTATGGCTACACCTTC	CASSTPGTVARYGYTF
NA	TRBV19	many	TRBJ1-2	TGTGCCAGTAATAGCCTTTCTAACTATGGCTACACCTTC	CASNSLSNYGYTF
NA	TRBV7-9	many	TRBJ2-1	TGTGCCAGCAGCCCTCCGCGCCTTAATGAGCAGTTCTTC	CASSPPRLNEQFF
NA	TRBV6-1	few	TRBJ2-2	TGTGCCAGCGCCGATGCGAACACCGGGGAGCTGTTTTTT	CASADANTGELFF
TRBD1	TRBV7-2	NA	TRBJ2-2	TGTGCCAGCAGCTTAGCGTACAGGACAGGGGGCTATGGCGGGGAGCTGTTTTTT	CASSLAYRTGGYGGELFF
TRBD1	TRBV7-8	few	TRBJ1-1	TGTGCCACCACCCAGGGGACAGGGACCACTGAAGCTTTCTTT	CATTQGTGTTEAFF
TRBD1	TRBV3-1	few	TRBJ2-1	TGTGCCAGCAGCCAAGATAACAGGGGTTACAATGAGCAGTTCTTC	CASSQDNRGYNEQFF
NA	TRBV5-8	few	TRBJ2-7	TGTGCCAGCAGCGGGGGACCGGAGCTCTACGAGCAGTACTTC	CASSGGPELYEQYF
NA	TRBV20-1	NA	TRBJ1-5	TGCAGTGCTAGACTTACACAATCGAGCAATCAGCCCCAGCATTTT	CSARLTQSSNQPQHF
TRBD1	TRBV5-6	few	TRBJ1-1	TGTGCCAGCAGCCAAAACAGGGGATGGACTGAAGCTTTCTTT	CASSQNRGWTEAFF
NA	TRBV6-5	NA	TRBJ2-7	TGTGCCAGCAGTTACTCGAAACAGGGTGGCGAGCAGTACTTC	CASSYSKQGGEQYF
NA	TRBV11-1	few	TRBJ1-4	TGTGCCAGCAGCTTACCCCGGAGAGGAGGCAGGGGAAAACTGTTTTTT	CASSLPRRGGRGKLFF
NA	TRBV10-3	few	TRBJ1-2	TGTGCCAGCAGCTTACGGGAGGGAGGGAACTATGGCTACACCTTC	CASSLREGGNYGYTF
TRBD2	TRBV5-1	few	TRBJ2-1	TGCGCCAGCAGCGGGACTAGCGGGAGATCCTACAATGAGCAGTTCTTC	CASSGTSGRSYNEQFF
NA	TRBV19	many	TRBJ1-5	TGTGCCAGTAGGAGCGACACCCCTAATCAGCCCCAGCATTTT	CASRSDTPNQPQHF
NA	TRBV25-1	NA	TRBJ1-5	TGTGCCAGCAGTAGCGGGCGGGCGGGCAATCAGCCCCAGCATTTT	CASSSGRAGNQPQHF
NA	TRBV20-1	NA	TRBJ1-1	TGCAGTGCTAGGGGGGAGATCACTGAAGCTTTCTTT	CSARGEITEAFF